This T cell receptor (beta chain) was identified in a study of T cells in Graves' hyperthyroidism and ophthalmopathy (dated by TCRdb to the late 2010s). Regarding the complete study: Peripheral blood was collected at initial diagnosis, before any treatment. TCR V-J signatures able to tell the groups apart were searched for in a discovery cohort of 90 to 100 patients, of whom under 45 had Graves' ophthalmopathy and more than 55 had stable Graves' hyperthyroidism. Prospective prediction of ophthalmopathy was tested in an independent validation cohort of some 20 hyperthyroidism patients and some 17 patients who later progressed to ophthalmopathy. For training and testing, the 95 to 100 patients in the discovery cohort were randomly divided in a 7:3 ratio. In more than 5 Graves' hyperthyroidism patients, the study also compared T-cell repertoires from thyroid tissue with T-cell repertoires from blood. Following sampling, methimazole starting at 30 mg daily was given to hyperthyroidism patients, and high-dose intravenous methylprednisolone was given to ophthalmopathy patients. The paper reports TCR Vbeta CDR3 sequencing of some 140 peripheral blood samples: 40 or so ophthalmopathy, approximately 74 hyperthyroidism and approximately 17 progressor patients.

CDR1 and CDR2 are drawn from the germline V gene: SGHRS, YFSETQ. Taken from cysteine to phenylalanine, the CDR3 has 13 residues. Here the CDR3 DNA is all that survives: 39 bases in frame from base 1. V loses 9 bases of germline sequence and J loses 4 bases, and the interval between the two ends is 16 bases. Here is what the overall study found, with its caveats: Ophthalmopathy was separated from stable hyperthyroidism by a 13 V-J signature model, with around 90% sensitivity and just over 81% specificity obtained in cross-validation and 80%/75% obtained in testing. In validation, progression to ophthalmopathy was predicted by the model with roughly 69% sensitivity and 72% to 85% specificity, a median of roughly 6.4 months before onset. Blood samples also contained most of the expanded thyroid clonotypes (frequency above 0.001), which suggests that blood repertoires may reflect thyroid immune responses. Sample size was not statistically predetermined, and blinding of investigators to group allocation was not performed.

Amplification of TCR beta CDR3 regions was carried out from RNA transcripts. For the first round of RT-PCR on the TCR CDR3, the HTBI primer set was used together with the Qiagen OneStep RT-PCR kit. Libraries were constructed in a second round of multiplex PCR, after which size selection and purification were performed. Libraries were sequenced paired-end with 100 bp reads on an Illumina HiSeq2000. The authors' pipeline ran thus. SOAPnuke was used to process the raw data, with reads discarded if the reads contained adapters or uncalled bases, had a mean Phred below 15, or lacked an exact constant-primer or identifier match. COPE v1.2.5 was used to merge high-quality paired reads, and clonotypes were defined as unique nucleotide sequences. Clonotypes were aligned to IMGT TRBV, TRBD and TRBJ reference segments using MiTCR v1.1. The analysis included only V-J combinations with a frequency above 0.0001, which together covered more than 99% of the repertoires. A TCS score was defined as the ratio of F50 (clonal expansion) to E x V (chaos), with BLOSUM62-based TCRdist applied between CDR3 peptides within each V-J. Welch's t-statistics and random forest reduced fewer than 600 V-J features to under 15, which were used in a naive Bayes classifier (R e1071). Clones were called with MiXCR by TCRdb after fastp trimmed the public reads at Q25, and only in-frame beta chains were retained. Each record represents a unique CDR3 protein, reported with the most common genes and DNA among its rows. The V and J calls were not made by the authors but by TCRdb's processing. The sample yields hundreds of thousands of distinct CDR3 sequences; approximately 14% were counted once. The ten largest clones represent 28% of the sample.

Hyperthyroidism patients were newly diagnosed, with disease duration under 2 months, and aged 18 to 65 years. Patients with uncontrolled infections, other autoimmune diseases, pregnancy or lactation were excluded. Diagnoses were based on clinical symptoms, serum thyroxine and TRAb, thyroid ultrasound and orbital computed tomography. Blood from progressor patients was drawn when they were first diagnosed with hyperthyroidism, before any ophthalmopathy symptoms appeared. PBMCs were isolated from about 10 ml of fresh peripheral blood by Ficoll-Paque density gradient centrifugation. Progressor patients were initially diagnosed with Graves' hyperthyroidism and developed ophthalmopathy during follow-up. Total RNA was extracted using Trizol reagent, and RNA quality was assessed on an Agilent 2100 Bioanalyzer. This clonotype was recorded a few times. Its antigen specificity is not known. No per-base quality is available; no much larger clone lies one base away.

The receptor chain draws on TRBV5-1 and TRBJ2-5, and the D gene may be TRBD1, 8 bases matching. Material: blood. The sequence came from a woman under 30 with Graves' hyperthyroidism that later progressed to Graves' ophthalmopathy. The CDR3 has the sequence CATRQGRGETQYF. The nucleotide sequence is TGCGCCACCAGACAGGGGAGGGGAGAGACCCAGTACTTC.